These 27 T cell receptor beta chains originate from one sample sequenced in a study of blood T cells in healthy people across ages. The authors ran a second PCR of 7 to 11 cycles using a sample-barcoded 5' primer and a J-beta primer mix. In TCRdb, the 5' RACE reads were re-called with MiXCR into one record per CDR3 protein. The sample holds about 630,000 distinct CDR3 sequences, around 21% seen once. Sequenced: blood. The receptors come from a man aged 70-80 years in good health.

The sample holds many counts of this clonotype. The chain combines TRBV21-1 with TRBJ2-6; the listed D gene, TRBD1, was not tested against the DNA. TRBV21-1 has pseudogene status. The CDR3 consists of 16 residues. The CDR3 sequence: CASIGWGSSGANVLTF. The CDR3 nucleotides read TGTGCCAGCATCGGTTGGGGGTCTTCTGGGGCCAACGTCCTGACTTTC.

The table lists this clonotype with many counts. The V call is TRBV4-1, the J call TRBJ2-7, with 7 bases that match TRBD1. Germline CDR1 is MGHRA and CDR2 is YSYEKL. This CDR3 is built from 14 residues. V lost 4 bases to trimming and J lost 2 bases; unmatched junction nucleotides: 5. In DNA form, the CDR3 reads TGCGCCAGCAGCCCACAGGGGCCCCCCTACGAGCAGTACTTC. Protein product: CASSPQGPPYEQYF.

The chain recombines TRBV6-5 with TRBJ2-3, with D perhaps TRBD2 (5 bases). The CDR3 is 15 residues long. V was trimmed by 2 bases and J by 0 bases, leaving 9 bases between them. The V gene's germline CDR1 is MNHEY and CDR2 SVGAGI. CDR3 residues: CASSYAGRSTDTQYF. CDR3 DNA: TGTGCCAGCAGTTACGCGGGTCGGAGCACAGATACGCAGTATTTT.

In this sample, this clonotype turned up a few times. The genes are TRBV6-5 and TRBJ2-5; D ambiguous. The end of the DNA aligns better with TRBJ2-1, so the J call may be wrong. The CDR3 length is 13 residues. The germline V gene has CDR1 MNHEY and CDR2 SVGAGI. The CDR3 DNA sequence: TGTGCCAGCAGCCCCTTAGGGCCGGGTGAGCAGTTCTTC. Translated, it gives CASSPLGPGEQFF.

This clonotype was seen at least ten times. The chain links TRBV7-6 to TRBJ2-5; no clear D gene. The V end was cut by 5 bases, the J end by 1 base, with 8 bases between. This CDR3 region has 13 residues. CDR1 is SGHVS, CDR2 FNYEAQ, per germline. CDR3: CASSPRIQETQYF. CDR3 bases: TGTGCCAGCAGCCCGAGGATCCAAGAGACCCAGTACTTC.

The table lists this clonotype with a few counts. CDR3 nucleotides: TGCGCCAGCAGCTTGGGAGGGTACAGGGAGTCCTACGAGCAGTACTTC. It codes for CASSLGGYRESYEQYF. The chain employs TRBV5-1 and TRBJ2-7; D is perhaps TRBD1 (6 bases). The germline V and J ends were trimmed by 0 bases and 1 base, with 14 bases remaining between them. The V gene's germline CDR1 is SGHRS and CDR2 YFSETQ. The length of the CDR3 is 16 residues.

This chain connects TRBV7-2 to TRBJ2-3; D uncertain. CDR1 is SGHTA and CDR2 is FQGNSA in the germline V gene. The V and J ends lost 1 base and 2 bases respectively, with 10 bases between them. The CDR3 totals 15 residues. CDR3 bases: TGTGCCAGCAGCTTAGTTAGCCATGACACAGATACGCAGTATTTT. It is translated as CASSLVSHDTDTQYF.

This clonotype was seen a handful of times. The chain links TRBV7-2 to TRBJ2-5, with D possibly TRBD2 on 5 matching bases. V dropped 3 bases and J dropped 11 bases, with 19 bases sitting between them. This CDR3 has 14 amino acids. Germline V gene sequence: CDR1 SGHTA, CDR2 FQGNSA. DNA of the CDR3: TGTGCCAGCAGCTTTGGCCAACTAGGGCCAGAGCAGTACTTC. Translated, it gives CASSFGQLGPEQYF.

This clonotype showed up just a few times. CDR3 nucleotide sequence: TGTGCCAGCAGCCATCGCACTAGCGGGAGCCCAGATACGCAGTATTTT. Translating it yields CASSHRTSGSPDTQYF. The rearrangement links TRBV6-1 to TRBJ2-3; 11 bases align to TRBD2. Germline CDR1 reads MNHNS; CDR2 reads SASEGT. The CDR3 sequence is 16 residues long. Trimming at V came to 6 bases and at J to 4 bases, leaving 9 bases not matched to a gene.

This chain uses TRBV3-1 with TRBJ2-1; 9 bases align to TRBD2. With 4 bases clipped from V and 3 bases from J, the junction kept 7 bases outside the gene matches. Germline values: CDR1 LGHDT, CDR2 YNNKEL (reference sequence). The CDR3 runs to 16 residues. The CDR3 sequence: CASSRTRLADYNEQFF. Written as DNA, the CDR3 is TGTGCCAGCAGCCGCACCAGACTAGCGGACTACAATGAGCAGTTCTTC.

In its sample, this clonotype was seen a few times. The V gene is TRBV19, the J gene TRBJ2-3; 8 bases line up with TRBD2. In germline, CDR1 is LNHDA, CDR2 SQIVND (reference sequence). V shed 5 bases, J shed 2 bases, and the junction held 9 bases outside the gene matches. CDR3 length: 16 residues. CDR3 region: CASSFSTSGATDTQYF. The CDR3 coding sequence is TGTGCCAGTAGTTTCTCAACTAGCGGAGCCACAGATACGCAGTATTTT.

This clonotype has a handful of counts. The chain combines TRBV10-3 with TRBJ2-7; D not resolved. Trimming stripped 2 bases from V and 0 bases from J, with 11 bases between. The CDR3 is 15 residues long. Germline V lookup: CDR1 ENHRY, CDR2 SYGVKD. For the CDR3, the DNA is TGTGCCATCAGTGAGGGGAACCTTCTCTCCTACGAGCAGTACTTC. This gives the protein CAISEGNLLSYEQYF.

A remark on this clonotype: One base away lies a much larger clone, so this may be a sequencing read error. The chain has TRBV27 and TRBJ2-5; tentatively, D is TRBD2 (5 bases). The J call may be in error: the DNA end matches TRBJ2-7 better. The CDR3 runs to 12 residues. From germline, CDR1 is MNHEY and CDR2 SMNVEV (reference sequence). The CDR3 here is CAGSTSSYEQYF. The CDR3 DNA sequence: TGTGCCGGCAGTACTAGCTCCTACGAGCAGTACTTC.

V gene TRBV20-1 combines with J gene TRBJ2-3, with 10 bases lining up with TRBD1. Germline values: CDR1 DFQATT, CDR2 SNEGSKA (reference sequence). After removal of 0 bases from V and 3 bases from J, the junction contained 3 bases not matched to a gene. This CDR3 has 15 residues. The CDR3 protein is CSARDDRGLTDTQYF. CDR3 sequence (DNA): TGCAGTGCTAGAGATGACAGGGGGCTAACAGATACGCAGTATTTT.

The V gene is TRBV27, the J gene TRBJ2-7, with 15 bases that match TRBD2. Germline V CDR1 and CDR2: MNHEY, SMNVEV (reference sequence). This CDR3 is 18 amino acids long. V shed 1 base, J shed 6 bases, and the junction held 10 bases outside the gene matches. This chain's CDR3 is CASSLYGLAGGPDPEQYF. DNA of the CDR3: TGTGCCAGCAGTTTATACGGACTAGCGGGAGGGCCTGACCCCGAGCAGTACTTC.

The V and J genes are TRBV4-1 and TRBJ1-4; D not certain. The CDR3 covers 11 residues. Trimming stripped 5 bases from V and 8 bases from J, with 6 bases between. Germline CDR1 is MGHRA and CDR2 is YSYEKL. CDR3 protein: CASSAYEKLFF. CDR3 nucleotides: TGCGCCAGCAGCGCCTACGAAAAACTGTTTTTT.

This rearrangement joins TRBV12-3 or TRBV12-4 to TRBJ2-3, with D unresolved. V dropped 2 bases and J dropped 5 bases, with 8 bases sitting between them. This CDR3 contains 13 residues. CDR3: CASSLYSLDTQYF. The CDR3 bases are TGTGCCAGCAGTTTATACTCGCTAGATACGCAGTATTTT.

The V and J genes are TRBV5-1 and TRBJ2-1, with TRBD1 matching 7 bases. The CDR3 loop spans 14 amino acids. Germline trimming cut 2 bases from V and 6 bases from J; bases unmatched to any gene: 5. In germline, CDR1 is SGHRS, CDR2 YFSETQ. The DNA of the CDR3 is TGCGCCAGCAGCTTTACGGACAGGTCCAATGAGCAGTTCTTC. Translating it yields CASSFTDRSNEQFF.

This clonotype was seen a handful of times. V usage is TRBV20-1 and J usage is TRBJ2-5; weak D call: TRBD2 (6 bases). CDR1 and CDR2 from the germline V gene are DFQATT and SNEGSKA (reference sequence). The V gene lost 7 bases and the J gene lost 0 bases, with 12 bases spanning the gap. The CDR3 runs 13 residues. This chain's CDR3 is CSESGRNQETQYF. In DNA, the CDR3 is TGCAGTGAAAGCGGGCGTAACCAAGAGACCCAGTACTTC.

The chain carries TRBV5-1 and TRBJ1-2; no clear D. Looked up from germline, CDR1 is SGHRS and CDR2 is YFSETQ. The CDR3 runs 13 residues. Trimming took 5 bases from V and 1 from J, leaving 9 bases between them. CDR3 region: CASRPDLNYGYTF. The CDR3 coding sequence is TGCGCCAGCAGGCCGGATCTTAACTATGGCTACACCTTC.

V gene TRBV20-1 combines with J gene TRBJ2-5; 8 positions match TRBD1. Trimming removed 3 bases from V and 2 bases from J; junction bases left unmatched: 5. There are 14 residues in the CDR3. Germline V lookup: CDR1 DFQATT, CDR2 SNEGSKA (reference sequence). The DNA of the CDR3 is TGCAGTGCTAGCGGACAGGGAAGGCAAGAGACCCAGTACTTC. It translates to CSASGQGRQETQYF.

This clonotype was observed at least ten times. The J gene is TRBJ1-1, the V gene TRBV7-2; D gene uncertain. With 11 bases removed from V and 11 bases from J, the gap between germline ends came to 21 bases. Germline V gene data show CDR1 as SGHTA and CDR2 as FQGNSA. The CDR3 is 12 residues long. DNA of the CDR3: TGTGCCGCTGAAAGATCCAGGAATGTTGCTTTCTTT. The encoded protein is CAAERSRNVAFF.

This rearrangement joins TRBV5-1 to TRBJ2-1; 12 nucleotides agree with TRBD2. V trimming: 4 bases; J trimming: 1 base; junction bases outside the gene matches: 6. The CDR3 runs to 17 residues. The germline V gene has CDR1 SGHRS and CDR2 YFSETQ. The CDR3 here is CASSIRTSGTSYNEQFF. The DNA for the CDR3 is TGCGCCAGCAGCATCCGGACTAGCGGGACGTCCTACAATGAGCAGTTCTTC.

This clonotype has only one observation. The J gene is TRBJ2-4, the V gene TRBV5-6, with D perhaps assigned TRBD1 or TRBD2 (5 bases each). Germline CDR1 SGHDT, CDR2 YYEEEE. Between the trimmed V and J ends, which lost 5 bases and 9 bases, there was a span of 15 bases. The CDR3 covers 13 residues. Written as DNA, the CDR3 is TGTGCCAGCAGTTCACGGGACGGTGCCATTCAGTACTTC. Encoded protein: CASSSRDGAIQYF. Looking up the rest from reference TRBV5-6 and TRBJ2-4 gives the full variable domain: DAGVTQSPTHLIKTRGQQVTLRCSPKSGHDTVSWYQQALGQGPQFIFQYYEEEERQRGNFPDRFSGHQFPNYSSELNVNALLLGDSALYLCASSSRDGAIQYFGAGTRLSVL.

This clonotype has only a few counts. This chain uses TRBV11-2 with TRBJ2-5, with TRBD2 matching over 11 bases. The end of the DNA is better explained by TRBJ2-7, so the J call may be wrong. The V gene's germline CDR1 is SGHAT and CDR2 FQNNGV. The CDR3 runs 17 residues. Here the CDR3 DNA reads TGTGCCAGCAGCTTAGAGAAGACTAGCGGGATCCCGCACGAGCAGTACTTC. Its protein product is CASSLEKTSGIPHEQYF.

There are a few counts of this clonotype. The chain joins TRBV29-1 to TRBJ2-7, with D possibly being TRBD2 (6 bases). CDR3 length equals 12 residues. Germline V lookup: CDR1 SQVTM, CDR2 ANQGSEA. V was cut by 4 bases and J by 3 bases, with 10 bases left in between. The DNA for the CDR3 is TGCAGCGTTGGGGAGGTGATCTACGAGCAGTACTTC. It encodes CSVGEVIYEQYF.

The sample holds a few counts of this clonotype. The chain couples TRBV5-1 to TRBJ1-2, with TRBD1 as a possible D gene (5 bases). Germline V gene lookup returns CDR1 SGHRS and CDR2 YFSETQ. The CDR3 length is 13 residues. Deletions cut 4 bases from V and 6 bases from J, with 13 bases between. The CDR3 DNA is TGCGCCAGCAGCCAGCAGGGTGGCGATGGCTACACCTTC. Its translation: CASSQQGGDGYTF.